This is a list of T cell receptor beta chains from one sample in a study of shared T cell receptors in the human thymus. Profiled with immunoSEQ multiplex PCR; TCRdb holds only in-frame clones, not every one. Of 700,000 or so clones in the sample, approximately 85% were seen once. The sample also formed part of further work on human thymus T cells.

Specimen: thymocytes. All receptors derive from a girl under three years old with a congenital heart defect. Both conserved end residues are part of each CDR3.

V | CDR3
TRBV27 | CASSLISGALSYEQYF
TRBV6-1 | CASSDGGVGEQYF
TRBV7-8 | CASSLGRTSGRSTDTQYF
TRBV4-3 | CASSQDRAGPANEKLFF
TRBV15 | CATSRELSHRVSTGRLSYTF
TRBV5-6 | CASSSNSPPKGYTF
TRBV9 | CASSVEERGVVGIYNEQFF
TRBV7-6 | CASSFLGRRVTDTQYF
TRBV7-9 | CASSPQSPDSSYNSPLHF
TRBV18 | CASSPWTSGGRPDTQYF
TRBV5-6 | CASSSDYYYSYNEQFF
TRBV9 | CASSVEGVPADTQYF
TRBV28 | CASSYLTGGSDQPQHF
TRBV4-1 | CASSQEGTGTPQPQHF
TRBV5-6 | CASSPQGQGVTEAFF
TRBV5-6 | CASSGYRVPNTEAFF
TRBV29-1 | CSVLNEKLFF
TRBV7-9 | CASSLWLTDKPYGYTF
TRBV15 | CATSRSENREYDSPLHF
TRBV5-5 | CASSHRGQETQYF
TRBV4-1 | CASSQENLSANTDTQYF
TRBV9 | CASSVGGTTSRGLYGYTF
TRBV5-4 | CASSWGRGTANYGYTF
TRBV6-5 | CASSYATGNNEKLFF
TRBV27 | CASSIAGGANEQFF
TRBV4-1 | CASSYSPTVRYGYTF
TRBV4-3 | CASSQDLVLAGLQYF
TRBV4-3 | CASSHSPRTAGGYTF
TRBV7-9 | CASSLEYFGTGTYTEAFF
TRBV28 | CATIPIQGAKDGYTF
TRBV2 | CASIGTGGDRELFF
TRBV30 | CAWSRGSRMDHREKLFF